The rows below give T cell receptor beta chains drawn from one sample of a study of shared clonotypes between healthy human individuals. Libraries were prepared by immunoSEQ multiplex PCR; TCRdb keeps only in-frame clonotypes and omits some of them. Here the sample spans 2 million to 2.5 million clones, less than 95% being singletons. Specimen: naive CD8+ T cells sorted from blood. The source of these receptors is a man between 18 and 29 years old in good health. The CDR3 runs from the conserved cysteine through the conserved F or W. Fields, in order: D gene, V gene, clone size, J gene, CDR3 DNA, CDR3 protein. A D gene is named only where the DNA matches it firmly. For some rows the clone size is stated as once, few or many, or as a class when expanded; others skip it.

D: .
V: TRBV28
size: .
J: TRBJ2-2
DNA: TGTGCCAGCTTCCAGGACACCGGGGAGCTGTTTTTT
CDR3: CASFQDTGELFF

D: .
V: TRBV4-3
size: .
J: TRBJ2-7
DNA: TGCGCCAGCAGCCAACGGGCAGGGTCCTACGAGCAGTACTTC
CDR3: CASSQRAGSYEQYF

D: TRBD2
V: TRBV5-6
size: .
J: TRBJ2-3
DNA: TGTGCCAGCAGCCCAGGTCCTAGCGGGATTAGCACAGATACGCAGTATTTT
CDR3: CASSPGPSGISTDTQYF

D: .
V: TRBV30
size: .
J: TRBJ1-2
DNA: TGTGCCTGGGAGGACCTCTATGGCTACACCTTC
CDR3: CAWEDLYGYTF

D: .
V: TRBV4-3
size: .
J: TRBJ1-2
DNA: TGCGCCAGCAGCCACACCACGGAGGGGGGTTACACCTTC
CDR3: CASSHTTEGGYTF

D: .
V: TRBV7-9
size: .
J: TRBJ1-2
DNA: TGTGCCAGCAGCAGCGGGACGGACCAAGGCTACACCTTC
CDR3: CASSSGTDQGYTF

D: .
V: TRBV4-3
size: .
J: TRBJ1-1
DNA: TGCGCCAGCAGCCAAGCCGGGACCCTGAACACTGAAGCTTTCTTT
CDR3: CASSQAGTLNTEAFF

D: TRBD1
V: TRBV5-6
size: .
J: TRBJ1-5
DNA: TGTGCCAGCAGCTTCGGCCGGGACAGGAGCAATCAGCCCCAGCATTTT
CDR3: CASSFGRDRSNQPQHF

D: TRBD1
V: TRBV6-1
size: once
J: TRBJ2-7
DNA: TGTGCCAGCAGTGCGCCGGGACAGGGATCCTACGAGCAGTACTTC
CDR3: CASSAPGQGSYEQYF

D: .
V: TRBV7-2
size: .
J: TRBJ2-3
DNA: TGTGCCAGCAGCTTAGCCGGGAGTAGCACAGATACGCAGTATTTT
CDR3: CASSLAGSSTDTQYF

D: .
V: TRBV11-2
size: .
J: TRBJ1-5
DNA: TGTGCCAGCAGCTTAGATATGACAGCTAATCAGCCCCAGCATTTT
CDR3: CASSLDMTANQPQHF

D: .
V: TRBV2
size: .
J: TRBJ2-2
DNA: TGTGCCAGCAGTGAGGACACCTACCTCCCGAACACCGGGGAGCTGTTTTTT
CDR3: CASSEDTYLPNTGELFF

D: TRBD2
V: TRBV9
size: .
J: TRBJ2-5
DNA: TGTGCCAGCAGTGGGACCGTAGCGGGAGGGCCGGTGGAGACCCAGTACTTC
CDR3: CASSGTVAGGPVETQYF

D: .
V: TRBV4-2
size: once
J: TRBJ2-7
DNA: TGTGCCAGCAGCCAAGATCGGACGGGGTACTCCTACGAGCAGTACTTC
CDR3: CASSQDRTGYSYEQYF

D: .
V: TRBV11-3
size: .
J: TRBJ2-7
DNA: TGTGCCAGCAGGCCGACGGGTTACGAGCAGTACTTC
CDR3: CASRPTGYEQYF

D: .
V: TRBV10-3
size: .
J: TRBJ2-1
DNA: TGTGCCATCAGTGAGCGGCTAGCCCCTTACAATGAGCAGTTCTTC
CDR3: CAISERLAPYNEQFF

D: .
V: TRBV28
size: .
J: TRBJ2-3
DNA: TGTGCCAGCAGTCGACCTACTGGGGACACCATGGGCGGTACGCAGTATTTT
CDR3: CASSRPTGDTMGGTQYF

D: .
V: TRBV19
size: .
J: TRBJ1-1
DNA: TGTGCCAGTAGTATCGCAACGAACACTGAAGCTTTCTTT
CDR3: CASSIATNTEAFF

D: .
V: TRBV29-1
size: .
J: TRBJ2-1
DNA: TGCAGCGTTGAGATTGAGCAGTTCTTC
CDR3: CSVEIEQFF

D: TRBD1
V: TRBV6-5
size: .
J: TRBJ2-7
DNA: TGTGCCAGCAGTCGGACAGGGGAGGCCTACGAGCAGTACTTC
CDR3: CASSRTGEAYEQYF

D: .
V: TRBV7-9
size: .
J: TRBJ2-5
DNA: TGTGCCAGCAGCAGGGACAAAGAGACCCAGTACTTC
CDR3: CASSRDKETQYF

D: .
V: TRBV7-2
size: .
J: TRBJ2-3
DNA: TGTGCCAGCAGCTTAGTTCGGGGAGCCGATACGCAGTATTTT
CDR3: CASSLVRGADTQYF

D: .
V: TRBV5-1
size: .
J: TRBJ2-1
DNA: TGCGCCAGCAGCTTGGACGGGATCCGGAGCTCCTACAATGAGCAGTTCTTC
CDR3: CASSLDGIRSSYNEQFF

D: TRBD1
V: TRBV14
size: .
J: TRBJ2-1
DNA: TGTGCCAGCAGATATTCCGGGACAGACAATGAGCAGTTCTTC
CDR3: CASRYSGTDNEQFF

D: .
V: TRBV7-9
size: .
J: TRBJ1-1
DNA: TGTGCCAGCAGTTTACCTATGAACACTGAAGCTTTCTTT
CDR3: CASSLPMNTEAFF

D: .
V: TRBV6-5
size: .
J: TRBJ2-7
DNA: TGTGCCAGCAGTTCGGCTAGCGTTTACGAGCAGTACTTC
CDR3: CASSSASVYEQYF

D: TRBD2
V: TRBV6-8
size: once
J: TRBJ2-1
DNA: TGTGCCAGCAACCAAGCGGGAGTGGGAGAAAAGTTCTTC
CDR3: CASNQAGVGEKFF

D: .
V: TRBV6-5
size: .
J: TRBJ1-1
DNA: TGTGCCAGCAGTTACTTCGGAGACACTGAAGCTTTCTTT
CDR3: CASSYFGDTEAFF

D: .
V: TRBV9
size: .
J: TRBJ2-5
DNA: TGTGCCAGCAGCCAGACGACTAACCAAGAGACCCAGTACTTC
CDR3: CASSQTTNQETQYF

D: .
V: TRBV11-2
size: .
J: TRBJ2-7
DNA: TGTGCCAGCAGCTCAGTAGTAGGACAGGGAGGGTTTTGGCAGTACTTC
CDR3: CASSSVVGQGGFWQYF

D: .
V: TRBV15
size: .
J: TRBJ1-1
DNA: TGTGCCACCAGCGACAACCCAGGGTACGCTGAAGCTTTCTTT
CDR3: CATSDNPGYAEAFF

D: TRBD1
V: TRBV28
size: .
J: TRBJ1-2
DNA: TGTGCCAGCAGTTTTCAGACAGGGGGCTTTTTAAGGAACTATGGCTACACCTTC
CDR3: CASSFQTGGFLRNYGYTF

D: .
V: TRBV5-1
size: .
J: TRBJ1-2
DNA: TGCGCCAGCAGCTTGGAACAAGCCCCCTCTGGAAACTATGGCTACACCTTC
CDR3: CASSLEQAPSGNYGYTF

D: .
V: TRBV27
size: .
J: TRBJ2-7
DNA: TGTGCCAGCAGCTCGTTCTCCCCGAGCTCCTACGAGCAGTACTTC
CDR3: CASSSFSPSSYEQYF

D: .
V: TRBV9
size: .
J: TRBJ1-1
DNA: TGTGCCAGCAGCACCGGCAAGCACACTGAAGCTTTCTTT
CDR3: CASSTGKHTEAFF

D: TRBD2
V: TRBV7-2
size: .
J: TRBJ2-7
DNA: TGTGCCAGCAGCTTGGGTCTAGCGGGAGGTTACGAGCAGTACTTC
CDR3: CASSLGLAGGYEQYF

D: .
V: TRBV5-6
size: .
J: TRBJ2-7
DNA: TGTGCCAGCAGCCAAGTGGGGGGCGCACCCTACGAGCAGTACTTC
CDR3: CASSQVGGAPYEQYF

D: .
V: TRBV27
size: .
J: TRBJ1-1
DNA: TGTGCCAGCAGTAGTATGGGGACTGAAGCTTTCTTT
CDR3: CASSSMGTEAFF

D: .
V: TRBV30
size: .
J: TRBJ2-3
DNA: TGTGCCTTCTCCGGGGGAAACACAGATACGCAGTATTTT
CDR3: CAFSGGNTDTQYF

D: .
V: TRBV4-3
size: .
J: TRBJ2-2
DNA: TGCGCCAGCAGCCAACCTCCTGACGGGGAACCCCGGCGGGAGCTGTTTTTT
CDR3: CASSQPPDGEPRRELFF

D: .
V: TRBV27
size: .
J: TRBJ1-1
DNA: TGTGCCAGCAGTCCGGGACTGAGGAACACTGAAGCTTTCTTT
CDR3: CASSPGLRNTEAFF

D: TRBD1
V: TRBV13
size: .
J: TRBJ2-7
DNA: TGTGCCAGCAGCCGAACAGGACAGGCCTACGAGCAGTACTTC
CDR3: CASSRTGQAYEQYF

D: TRBD2
V: TRBV6-5
size: .
J: TRBJ2-3
DNA: TGTGCCAGCAGTTACTCTACGGAGCAGGGAGGGGATACGCAGTATTTT
CDR3: CASSYSTEQGGDTQYF

D: TRBD1
V: TRBV6-5
size: .
J: TRBJ1-5
DNA: TGTGCCAGCAGTGGGACAGGGACGAATCAGCCCCAGCATTTT
CDR3: CASSGTGTNQPQHF

D: .
V: TRBV5-1
size: few
J: TRBJ2-7
DNA: TGCGCCAGCAGCTTGGGGACCTACGAGCAGTACTTC
CDR3: CASSLGTYEQYF

D: TRBD2
V: TRBV27
size: .
J: TRBJ2-7
DNA: TGTGCCAGCGGGGGACTAGCGGGCGAGCAGTACTTC
CDR3: CASGGLAGEQYF

D: .
V: TRBV27
size: once
J: TRBJ1-1
DNA: TGTGCCAGCAGTTTCGGTCCGGACACTGAAGCTTTCTTT
CDR3: CASSFGPDTEAFF

D: .
V: TRBV27
size: .
J: TRBJ1-4
DNA: TGTGCCAGCAGTTCCCTGGTGATCCGGAAGGGAAAACTGTTTTTT
CDR3: CASSSLVIRKGKLFF

D: .
V: TRBV2
size: .
J: TRBJ1-6
DNA: TGTGCCAGCAGCGCTTCAGGGGTAGGTGGTTCACCCCTCCACTTT
CDR3: CASSASGVGGSPLHF

D: .
V: TRBV15
size: .
J: TRBJ2-3
DNA: TGTGCCACCAGCAGAGACGGGTATAGACTTAGCACAGATACGCAGTATTTT
CDR3: CATSRDGYRLSTDTQYF

D: .
V: TRBV7-9
size: .
J: TRBJ1-2
DNA: TGTGCCAGCAGCTTATCGGACGGGCGGGTTGGCTACACCTTC
CDR3: CASSLSDGRVGYTF

D: .
V: TRBV4-3
size: .
J: TRBJ1-1
DNA: TGCGCCAGCAGCCAAGATCTCCCTCGGACAGAACTAGGAAACACTGAAGCTTTCTTT
CDR3: CASSQDLPRTELGNTEAFF

D: TRBD1
V: TRBV11-2
size: once
J: TRBJ2-7
DNA: TGTGCCAGCAGCTTAAATAGACAGGGGGGCTACGAGCAGTACTTC
CDR3: CASSLNRQGGYEQYF

D: TRBD2
V: TRBV9
size: .
J: TRBJ2-7
DNA: TGTGCCAGCAGCCCTCGGACTAGCGGGGCGACCTACGAGCAGTACTTC
CDR3: CASSPRTSGATYEQYF